The rows below give T cell receptor beta chains drawn from one sample of a study of blood T cell repertoires in COVID-19. Here immunoSEQ multiplex PCR was the method, and the copy in TCRdb shows in-frame clones only, minus some. The sample contains 250,000 to 300,000 clones, about 91% of which appear only once. Sequencing input: PBMCs or T cells enriched from blood (not recorded which). Every receptor here comes from a human donor in a cohort exposed to, infected with or recovered from COVID-19 (not recorded which). The donor label of this sample is uncertain. Both conserved end residues are part of each CDR3. D genes are given only for firm matches. The size entry is marked missing in some rows and otherwise reads once, few, many or a size class.

clone size | D gene | J gene | V gene | CDR3 DNA | CDR3 protein
NA | TRBD1 | TRBJ1-2 | TRBV7-8 | TGTGCCAGCAGCTCCCACCGAAATCGGACAGGGGGGATAGGATTCTATGGCTACACCTTC | CASSSHRNRTGGIGFYGYTF
NA | TRBD2 | TRBJ2-1 | TRBV25-1 | TGTGCCAGCAAGGGAGCGGGGGGTAATGAGCAGTTCTTC | CASKGAGGNEQFF
NA | TRBD1 | TRBJ2-4 | TRBV2 | TGTGCCAGCAGGGGCACAGGGGCGATAGCCAAAAACATTCAGTACTTC | CASRGTGAIAKNIQYF
NA | NA | TRBJ1-1 | TRBV10-1 | TGCGCCAGCAGTGATTGGGTACGGGGTGTCACTGAAGCTTTCTTT | CASSDWVRGVTEAFF
NA | NA | TRBJ2-1 | TRBV7-3 | TGTGCCAGCGCCGCCAACAGGGACAATGAGCAGTTCTTC | CASAANRDNEQFF
NA | TRBD1 | TRBJ2-7 | TRBV5-6 | TGTGCCAGCAGCTCCGGACAGGGAACCTACGAGCAGTACTTC | CASSSGQGTYEQYF
NA | NA | TRBJ2-3 | TRBV29-1 | TGCAGCGTTGTAGCGTGGGGAGATACGCAGTATTTT | CSVVAWGDTQYF
NA | TRBD2 | TRBJ2-5 | TRBV19 | TGTGCCAGTAGTATCCCGGGACTAGCGGGTTCGGGCCAGTACTTC | CASSIPGLAGSGQYF
NA | TRBD1 | TRBJ1-5 | TRBV29-1 | TGCAGCGTTGGAGGACAGGGGATCGGTCAGCCCCAGCATTTT | CSVGGQGIGQPQHF
NA | NA | TRBJ2-1 | TRBV7-2 | TGTGCCAGCAGCTCCTTCAATGAGCAGTTCTTC | CASSSFNEQFF
NA | TRBD2 | TRBJ2-1 | TRBV7-9 | TGTGCCAGCAGCTTCCTAACTAGCGGGGGGGCGAGTGAGCAGTTCTTC | CASSFLTSGGASEQFF
NA | NA | TRBJ1-1 | TRBV30 | TGTGCCTGGAAAGGTGGGGAGGACACTGAAGCTTTCTTT | CAWKGGEDTEAFF
NA | NA | TRBJ2-7 | TRBV29-1 | TGCAGCGTTGACTCGCCAGGGGATTACGAGCAGTACTTC | CSVDSPGDYEQYF
NA | NA | TRBJ2-2 | TRBV7-9 | TGTGCCAGCAGCTCCATAGGACAGACCGGGGAGCTGTTTTTT | CASSSIGQTGELFF
NA | NA | TRBJ1-1 | TRBV30 | TGTGCCTGGGCAACGCGAACTGAAGCTTTCTTT | CAWATRTEAFF
NA | TRBD1 | TRBJ1-1 | TRBV11-2 | TGTGCCAGCAGCCCGTCCGGGACAGTTAACACTGAAGCTTTCTTT | CASSPSGTVNTEAFF
NA | NA | TRBJ2-3 | TRBV18 | TGTGCCAGCTCACCACCGTCGCAGAACACAGATACGCAGTATTTT | CASSPPSQNTDTQYF
few | TRBD2 | TRBJ2-1 | TRBV30 | TGTGCCTGGAGTCATCTAGCGGGGATCCATGAGCAGTTCTTC | CAWSHLAGIHEQFF
once | TRBD1 | TRBJ1-5 | TRBV19 | TGTGCCAGTGGGGGACAGGGTCACAATCAGCCCCAGCATTTT | CASGGQGHNQPQHF
NA | TRBD1 | TRBJ2-7 | TRBV6-5 | TGTGCCAGCATTAAGGGACAGGGAAGCGACGAGCAGTACTTC | CASIKGQGSDEQYF
few | NA | TRBJ1-6 | TRBV9 | TGTGCCAGCAGCGTATTTTCGGGGGGTGGAATCAATTCACCCCTCCACTTT | CASSVFSGGGINSPLHF
NA | TRBD2 | TRBJ2-7 | TRBV24-1 | TGTGCCACCAGTGATTCCCTGACTAGCGGGATGAACCCATACGAGCAGTACTTC | CATSDSLTSGMNPYEQYF
NA | NA | TRBJ1-6 | TRBV4-2 | TGTGCCAGCAGCCAAGTTCAGGGGCGGGGGGTCGAGCCCCTCCACTTT | CASSQVQGRGVEPLHF
NA | TRBD1 | TRBJ2-7 | TRBV19 | TGTGCCAGTAGTATCTCTGGACAGGGGAGTGCCGAGCAGTACTTC | CASSISGQGSAEQYF
NA | TRBD1 | TRBJ2-1 | TRBV10-3 | TGTGCCATCAGTGGCGACAGGGGGCTTTACAATGAGCAGTTCTTC | CAISGDRGLYNEQFF
once | NA | TRBJ1-1 | TRBV7-6 | TGTGCCAGCAGCTTAGTCGGGGGTGAAGCTTTCTTT | CASSLVGGEAFF
NA | TRBD1 | TRBJ1-1 | TRBV5-4 | TGTGCCAGCAGCTCAGGGGGCGTCACTGAAGCTTTCTTT | CASSSGGVTEAFF
NA | TRBD1 | TRBJ2-5 | TRBV4-1 | TGCGCCAGCAGCCTGGGACAGGGGGTAAAGACCCAGTACTTC | CASSLGQGVKTQYF
NA | TRBD1 | TRBJ1-2 | TRBV7-2 | TGTGCCAGCAGTACGGACAGGGCTAACTATGGCTACACCTTC | CASSTDRANYGYTF
NA | NA | TRBJ1-1 | TRBV15 | TGTGCCACCAGCAGAGACCCGACGGGGTTCACTGAAGCTTTCTTT | CATSRDPTGFTEAFF
NA | NA | TRBJ1-2 | TRBV7-9 | TGTGCCAGCAGCTTAGACGGGCAGGGCTATACCCCAAACTATGGCTACACCTTC | CASSLDGQGYTPNYGYTF
NA | NA | TRBJ1-5 | TRBV5-6 | TGTGCCAGCAGCTTGCGTGGCCAGCCCCAGCATTTT | CASSLRGQPQHF
NA | NA | TRBJ1-6 | TRBV24-1 | TGTGCCACCAGTGAGTCGAGGGAGAATTCACCCCTCCACTTT | CATSESRENSPLHF
NA | NA | TRBJ1-1 | TRBV12-3/TRBV12-4 | TGTGCCAGCAGTTTCGGGTCCCACACTGAAGCTTTCTTT | CASSFGSHTEAFF
NA | NA | TRBJ2-7 | TRBV5-1 | TGCGCCAGCAGCTTGAGGGGGGGTCTTTATACCTACGAGCAGTACTTC | CASSLRGGLYTYEQYF
NA | NA | TRBJ2-7 | TRBV20-1 | TGCAGTGCTAGTTCCTTCTACGAGCAGTACTTC | CSASSFYEQYF
NA | TRBD1 | TRBJ1-1 | TRBV6-5 | TGTGCCAGCATACACCGACAGGGCACTGAAGCTTTCTTT | CASIHRQGTEAFF